The rows below give T cell receptor beta chains drawn from one sample of a study of shared T cell receptors in the human thymus. The table came from immunoSEQ multiplex PCR; TCRdb's copy has only in-frame clones and leaves some out. Among around 730,000 clones listed, approximately 85% were seen once. The sample was also reused in another study, on human thymus T cells.

Sample: thymocytes. The receptors originated from a girl under three years old with a congenital heart defect. The CDR3 runs from the conserved cysteine through the conserved F or W. D genes are given only for firm matches. Size is omitted from some rows. Given values are once, few, many or a class for expanded clones.

clone size: few
V gene: TRBV5-1
J gene: TRBJ1-1
D gene: TRBD1
CDR3 protein: CASSPDRDGNTEAFF
CDR3 DNA: TGCGCCAGCAGCCCGGACAGGGATGGGAACACTGAAGCTTTCTTT

clone size: .
V gene: TRBV11-2
J gene: TRBJ2-1
D gene: .
CDR3 protein: CASTTIPRVVNEQFF
CDR3 DNA: TGTGCCAGCACCACTATACCCAGGGTAGTGAATGAGCAGTTCTTC

clone size: .
V gene: TRBV4-1
J gene: TRBJ1-5
D gene: .
CDR3 protein: CASSPRFERGDQPQHF
CDR3 DNA: TGCGCCAGCAGCCCCCGTTTTGAAAGGGGCGATCAGCCCCAGCATTTT

clone size: .
V gene: TRBV19
J gene: TRBJ1-1
D gene: .
CDR3 protein: CASSIDTTTNAVNTEAFF
CDR3 DNA: TGTGCCAGTAGTATAGACACAACGACTAACGCGGTGAACACTGAAGCTTTCTTT

clone size: .
V gene: TRBV15
J gene: TRBJ1-2
D gene: .
CDR3 protein: CATSLSGDLSNYGYTF
CDR3 DNA: TGTGCCACCAGCCTGTCAGGGGATCTATCCAACTATGGCTACACCTTC

clone size: .
V gene: TRBV11-2
J gene: TRBJ1-2
D gene: .
CDR3 protein: CASSLTSRGGGGGYTF
CDR3 DNA: TGTGCCAGCAGCTTAACCTCGCGTGGGGGGGGAGGTGGCTACACCTTC

clone size: .
V gene: TRBV4-1
J gene: TRBJ1-2
D gene: .
CDR3 protein: CASSQVPGNYGYTF
CDR3 DNA: TGCGCCAGCAGCCAAGTGCCAGGGAACTATGGCTACACCTTC

clone size: .
V gene: TRBV30
J gene: TRBJ1-5
D gene: .
CDR3 protein: CAWRQGNSNQPQHF
CDR3 DNA: TGTGCCTGGAGGCAGGGGAATAGCAATCAGCCCCAGCATTTT

clone size: .
V gene: TRBV5-1
J gene: TRBJ1-1
D gene: .
CDR3 protein: CASREVKNTEAFF
CDR3 DNA: TGCGCCAGCCGAGAAGTCAAGAACACTGAAGCTTTCTTT

clone size: .
V gene: TRBV2
J gene: TRBJ2-2
D gene: TRBD1
CDR3 protein: CASRGTGGNITPTGELFF
CDR3 DNA: TGTGCCAGCAGGGGGACAGGGGGCAATATTACCCCAACCGGGGAGCTGTTTTTT